The entry that follows covers one T cell receptor (beta chain) sequence. With 1 base removed from V and 5 bases from J, the gap between germline ends came to 13 bases. The CDR3 runs 15 residues. CDR1 and CDR2 from the germline V gene are MGHRA and YSYEKL. Assay used: immunoSEQ multiplex PCR; TCRdb lists only in-frame clones, some missing. The sample carries roughly 38,000 clones, about 83% recorded once. This sample was included in a study of blood T cell repertoires in COVID-19. The chain links TRBV4-1 to TRBJ2-3, with TRBD2 as a possible D gene (6 bases). The TCR was taken from a man between 60 and 70 years old with active COVID-19. The source material was peripheral blood. CDR3 in amino acids: CASSQVGGAKDTQYF. CDR3 DNA sequence: TGCGCCAGCAGCCAAGTCGGGGGAGCTAAAGATACGCAGTATTTT.